A single sample gave rise to the 15 T cell receptor beta chains below, sequenced in a study of blood T cell repertoires in COVID-19. The method was immunoSEQ multiplex PCR; TCRdb's version includes in-frame clones alone and lacks a portion of them. The sample contains about 210,000 clones, about 84% of which appear only once. Sequencing was done on a sample of PBMCs or T cells enriched from blood (not recorded which). The source is a man aged 25 to 45 with acute COVID-19.

The rearrangement links TRBV19 to TRBJ2-7; 8 bases agree with TRBD1. Germline assignment: CDR1 LNHDA and CDR2 SQIVND (reference sequence). This CDR3 region has 14 residues. Trimming took 3 bases from V and 2 from J; bases not matched to a gene: 3. DNA for the CDR3: TGTGCCAGTAGTATCGGGACAGGCCCCTACGAGCAGTACTTC. Its translation: CASSIGTGPYEQYF.

V is TRBV3-1 (or the pseudogene TRBV3-2) and J is TRBJ1-2, with a weak D call TRBD1 (5 bases). In germline, CDR1 is LGHDT, CDR2 YNNKEL (reference sequence). The germline V and J ends were trimmed by 5 bases and 4 bases, with 14 bases remaining between them. CDR3 size: 14 residues. The CDR3 DNA reads as TGTGCCAGCAGCTATACGGACACTGTCTATGGCTACACCTTC. This encodes CASSYTDTVYGYTF.

This clone was observed a single time. The rearrangement uses TRBV19 and TRBJ1-1; D might be TRBD1 (6 bases). This CDR3 is 14 amino acids long. Germline lookup yields CDR1 LNHDA and CDR2 SQIVND (reference sequence). The V and J ends lost 4 bases and 7 bases respectively, with 16 bases between them. The CDR3 bases are TGTGCCAGTAGTAAGGGACAAGGACAGCGTGAAGCTTTCTTT. Translation: CASSKGQGQREAFF.

V is TRBV6-2 or TRBV6-3 and J is TRBJ2-1, with 12 nucleotides matching TRBD2. Trimming at V came to 2 bases and at J to 8 bases, leaving 7 bases not matched to a gene. The V gene's germline CDR1 is MNHEY and CDR2 SVGEGT. The CDR3 runs 16 residues. The CDR3: CASSYELAGGKDEQFF. The CDR3 nucleotides read TGTGCCAGCAGTTACGAACTAGCGGGGGGTAAGGATGAGCAGTTCTTC.

The CDR3 sequence: CASSRGGGDTEAFF. In DNA form, the CDR3 reads TGCGCCAGCAGCAGAGGGGGCGGCGACACTGAAGCTTTCTTT. The J gene is TRBJ1-1, the V gene TRBV5-1; 7 bases line up with TRBD1. This CDR3 comprises 14 residues. In germline, CDR1 is SGHRS, CDR2 YFSETQ. The trim removed 4 bases at V and 3 bases at J, leaving 6 bases unmatched.

In its sample, this clone was seen a few times. Other DNA sequences within the sample encode an identical CDR3. The chain uses TRBV3-1 (or the pseudogene TRBV3-2) and TRBJ2-3; 12 bases map to TRBD2. The CDR3 is 15 residues long. V shed 5 bases, J shed 1 base, and the junction held 1 base outside the gene matches. Germline CDR1 LGHDT, CDR2 YNNKEL (reference sequence). The CDR3 coding sequence is TGTGCCAGCAGCAGACTAGCGGGGGGCACAGATACGCAGTATTTT. Its translation is CASSRLAGGTDTQYF.

The chain employs TRBV5-4 and TRBJ1-2; D perhaps matches TRBD1 (5 bases). There are 13 residues in the CDR3. The germline gives CDR1 SGHNT, CDR2 YYREEE (reference sequence). The V end was cut by 4 bases, the J end by 8 bases, with 15 bases between. CDR3: CASSLPGLWGYTF. The CDR3 coding sequence is TGTGCCAGCAGCCTACCGGGACTCTGGGGCTACACCTTC.

This sequence joins TRBV9 and TRBJ2-4; the D is unclear. From germline, CDR1 is SGDLS and CDR2 YYNGEE. Deletions cut 4 bases from V and 4 bases from J, with 9 bases between. This CDR3 contains 13 residues. This CDR3 reads CASSLDLKNIQYF. DNA of the CDR3: TGTGCCAGCAGCTTAGACTTGAAAAACATTCAGTACTTC.

Only one count was recorded for this clone. V gene TRBV29-1 combines with J gene TRBJ1-2; D perhaps matches TRBD1 (6 bases). The length of the CDR3 is 15 residues. The germline V gene has CDR1 SQVTM and CDR2 ANQGSEA. V was shortened by 2 bases and J by 3 bases, with 16 bases between the two germline ends. The CDR3 coding sequence is TGCAGCGTTGAAAGGGCCTCAGGGGCCGACTATGGCTACACCTTC. The encoded protein is CSVERASGADYGYTF.

Remarks on this clone: A junction boundary mismatches the germline segment, possibly from a read error. The V gene is TRBV27, the J gene TRBJ1-1, with a weak D call TRBD1 (6 bases). Per germline, CDR1 MNHEY and CDR2 SMNVEV (reference sequence). The CDR3 runs to 14 residues. The CDR3 bases are TGTGCCAGCAGATTATCGACAGGGAACACTGAAGCTTTCTTT. This encodes CASRLSTGNTEAFF.

The chain links TRBV20-1 to TRBJ1-5; D is uncertain. V was pared by 3 bases and J by 3 bases, with 15 bases between. The germline V gene encodes CDR1 DFQATT and CDR2 SNEGSKA (reference sequence). This CDR3 has 15 amino acids. The CDR3 region has the DNA TGCAGTGCTAGTCTCGGAAGAACAGTCAATCAGCCCCAGCATTTT. Translation gives CSASLGRTVNQPQHF.

The chain employs TRBV5-1 and TRBJ2-3; 9 nucleotides agree with TRBD1. The trim removed 7 bases at V and 2 bases at J, leaving 8 bases unmatched. The CDR3 covers 15 residues. CDR1 is SGHRS and CDR2 is YFSETQ in the germline V gene. The CDR3 is CASCAGTGITDTQYF. The CDR3 nucleotides are TGCGCCAGCTGTGCCGGGACAGGGATCACAGATACGCAGTATTTT.

This chain links TRBV10-3 with TRBJ1-1; 8 bases agree with TRBD1. After removal of 4 bases from V and 5 bases from J, the junction contained 0 bases not matched to a gene. Per the germline V gene, CDR1 is ENHRY and CDR2 is SYGVKD. The CDR3 contains 12 residues. The CDR3 DNA is TGTGCCATCAGTGGGACAGGGACTGAAGCTTTCTTT. The encoded protein is CAISGTGTEAFF.

The V call is TRBV7-9, the J call TRBJ1-1; D is perhaps TRBD1 (5 bases). CDR1 and CDR2 from the germline V gene are SEHNR and FQNEAQ (reference sequence). The V gene lost 1 base and the J gene lost 1 base, with 16 bases spanning the gap. The CDR3 totals 17 residues. CDR3 protein: CASSLEDGGATNTEAFF. The CDR3 region has the DNA TGTGCCAGCAGCTTAGAGGACGGAGGGGCCACGAACACTGAAGCTTTCTTT.

V usage is TRBV4-2 and J usage is TRBJ2-2, with TRBD2 matching over 14 bases. The length of the CDR3 is 19 residues. CDR1 is LGHNA and CDR2 is YNFKEQ in the germline V gene. Unmatched junction bases numbered 7, after V lost 4 bases and J lost 0 bases. The CDR3 nucleotides are TGTGCCAGCAGCCCCATGACTAGCGGGGGGGTGGCGAACACCGGGGAGCTGTTTTTT. The encoded protein is CASSPMTSGGVANTGELFF.